This T cell receptor (beta chain) was identified in a study of cytomegalovirus exposure and HLA in healthy donors. The CDR3 length is 13 residues. The V end was cut by 1 base, the J end by 6 bases, with 8 bases between. The germline V gene has CDR1 LGHNA and CDR2 YSLEER. Vbeta (60) and Jbeta (13) primers were used in the PCR. Assay used: immunoSEQ multiplex PCR; TCRdb lists only in-frame clones, some missing. The sample includes roughly 150,000 clones, about four fifths of them seen just once. Overall study findings and caveats: CMV antigen specificity was confirmed in vitro for a few CMV-associated chains. HLA allele associations emerged for about 16,000 TCR beta sequences in a later analysis, at 0.05 false discovery rate.

Remarks on this clone: Its antigen is unknown.

V is TRBV4-3 and J is TRBJ2-3; perhaps TRBD2 as D (6 bases). Input material: PBMCs. The clonotype was recovered from a man aged 30 to 39 in good health. The CDR3 region is CASSQGLADTQYF. CDR3 nucleotides: TGCGCCAGCAGCCAAGGCCTAGCGGATACGCAGTATTTT.